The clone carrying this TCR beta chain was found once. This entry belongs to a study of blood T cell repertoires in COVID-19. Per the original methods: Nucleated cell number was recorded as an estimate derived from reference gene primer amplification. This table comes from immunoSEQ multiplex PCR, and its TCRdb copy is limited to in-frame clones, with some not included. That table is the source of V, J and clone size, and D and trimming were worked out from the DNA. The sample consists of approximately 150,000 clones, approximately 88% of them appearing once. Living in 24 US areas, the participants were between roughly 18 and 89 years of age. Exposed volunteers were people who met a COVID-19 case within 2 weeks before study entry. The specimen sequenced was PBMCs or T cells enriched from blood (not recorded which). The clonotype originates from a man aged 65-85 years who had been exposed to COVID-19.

The CDR3 loop reads CASSTRQGANTEAFF. Here the CDR3 DNA reads TGTGCCAGTAGTACTCGACAGGGGGCAAACACTGAAGCTTTCTTT. The chain joins TRBV19 to TRBJ1-1; TRBD1 aligns across 10 bases. The germline V gene encodes CDR1 LNHDA and CDR2 SQIVND (reference sequence). Trimming at V came to 4 bases and at J to 2 bases, leaving 4 bases not matched to a gene. The CDR3 totals 15 residues.